This TCR beta chain was retrieved from a study of blood T cell repertoires in COVID-19. V lost 2 bases to trimming and J lost 5 bases, with 13 bases between them. This CDR3 is built from 14 residues. The germline V gene has CDR1 KGHSH and CDR2 LQKENI. As originally analysed: Reference gene primer amplification gave estimated nucleated cell counts. The assay was immunoSEQ multiplex PCR, and TCRdb's table has in-frame clones only and misses some. The D gene and trimming were derived from the DNA, and the V and J assignments and clone size from that table. The table has about 190,000 clones, more than 60% seen once.

The V and J genes are TRBV18 and TRBJ2-7, with D perhaps matching TRBD1 (6 bases). The TCR sequence derives from a man aged 45-65 years who had recovered from COVID-19. The sequenced sample was peripheral blood. CDR3 in DNA: TGTGCCAGCTCACCAAGCCTGACAGGTAACGAGCAGTACTTC. Amino acids: CASSPSLTGNEQYF. Combining the CDR3 with reference TRBV18 and TRBJ2-7 gives the whole variable domain NAGVMQNPRHLVRRRGQEARLRCSPMKGHSHVYWYRQLPEEGLKFMVYLQKENIIDESGMPKERFSAEFPKEGPSILRIQQVVRGDSAAYFCASSPSLTGNEQYFGPGTRLTVT.